The present T cell receptor (beta chain) was sequenced within a study of blood T cell repertoires in COVID-19. Study-level background: Samples of COVID-19 (acute and convalescent) were obtained from the United States, Italy and Spain. The cDNA or gDNA used as material had been derived from T cells, B-cell-depleted T cells, or PBMCs.

In the original workflow: Scientists estimated how many nucleated cells there were by amplifying reference gene primers. Profiled with immunoSEQ multiplex PCR; TCRdb holds only in-frame clones, not every one. V and J calls and clone size follow that table, whereas D and trimming were derived from the DNA. Seen here are 60,000 to 90,000 clones, 86% observed once, and the top ten hold 15% to 20%. The CDR3 spans 12 residues. The V and J ends lost 9 bases and 5 bases respectively, with 13 bases between them. Sample: peripheral blood. V and J are TRBV12-3 or TRBV12-4 and TRBJ2-5; possible D gene TRBD1, 5 bases. This TCR derives from a human donor in a cohort sampled during active COVID-19. The CDR3 is CASSWGRETQYF. Here the CDR3 DNA reads TGTGCCAGTTCCTGGGGCCGGGAGACCCAGTACTTC.